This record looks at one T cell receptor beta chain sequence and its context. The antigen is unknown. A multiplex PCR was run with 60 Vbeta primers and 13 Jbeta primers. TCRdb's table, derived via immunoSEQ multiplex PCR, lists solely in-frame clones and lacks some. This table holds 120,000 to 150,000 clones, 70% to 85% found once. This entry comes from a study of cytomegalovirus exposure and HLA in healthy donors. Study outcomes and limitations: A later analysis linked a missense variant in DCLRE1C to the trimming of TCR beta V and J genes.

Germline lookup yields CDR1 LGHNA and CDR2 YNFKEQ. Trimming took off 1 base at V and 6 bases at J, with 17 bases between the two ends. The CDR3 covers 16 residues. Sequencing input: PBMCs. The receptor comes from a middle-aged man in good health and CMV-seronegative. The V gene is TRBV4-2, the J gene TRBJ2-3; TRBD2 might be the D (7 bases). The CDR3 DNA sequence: TGTGCCAGCAGCCAAGCCCCAGAGGGGGGGCCGGATACGCAGTATTTT. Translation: CASSQAPEGGPDTQYF.